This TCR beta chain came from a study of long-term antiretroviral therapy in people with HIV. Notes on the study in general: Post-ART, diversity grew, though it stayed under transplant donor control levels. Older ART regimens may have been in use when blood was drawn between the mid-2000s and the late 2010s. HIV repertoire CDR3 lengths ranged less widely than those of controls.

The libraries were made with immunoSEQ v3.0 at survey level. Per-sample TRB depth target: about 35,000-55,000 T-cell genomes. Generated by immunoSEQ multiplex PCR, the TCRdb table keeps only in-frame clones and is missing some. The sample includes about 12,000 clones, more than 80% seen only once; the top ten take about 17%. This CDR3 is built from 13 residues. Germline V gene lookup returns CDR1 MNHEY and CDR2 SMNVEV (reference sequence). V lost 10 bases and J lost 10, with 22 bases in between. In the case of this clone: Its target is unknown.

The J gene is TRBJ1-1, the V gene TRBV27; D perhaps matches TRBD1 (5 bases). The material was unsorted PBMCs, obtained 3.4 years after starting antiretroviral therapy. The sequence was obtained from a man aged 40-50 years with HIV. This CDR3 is CATLERGRPPAFF. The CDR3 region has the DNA TGTGCCACCCTCGAAAGGGGACGTCCCCCAGCTTTCTTT.